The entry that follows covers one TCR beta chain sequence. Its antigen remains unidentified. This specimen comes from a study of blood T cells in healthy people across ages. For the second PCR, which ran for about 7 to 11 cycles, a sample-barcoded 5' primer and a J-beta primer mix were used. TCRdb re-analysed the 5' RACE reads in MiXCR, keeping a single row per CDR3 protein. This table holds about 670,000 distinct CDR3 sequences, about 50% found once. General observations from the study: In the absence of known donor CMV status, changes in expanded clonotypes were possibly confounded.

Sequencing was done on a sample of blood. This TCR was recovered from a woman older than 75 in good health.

CDR3 sequence: CASSQDPAARDTQYF. The DNA for the CDR3 is TGCGCCAGCAGCCAAGACCCGGCCGCGCGGGATACGCAGTATTTT. The chain carries TRBV4-1 and TRBJ2-3, with D unclear. V lost 0 bases and J 6 bases, leaving 13 bases between the germline ends. CDR3 length equals 15 residues. The germline CDR1 and CDR2 sequences are MGHRA and YSYEKL.